This T cell receptor beta chain was sequenced for a study of cytomegalovirus exposure and HLA in healthy donors. A note on this clone: Its cognate antigen is unknown.

Trimming pared 5 bases from V and 0 bases from J, leaving 10 bases between. CDR1 and CDR2 (germline): SQVTM, ANQGSEA. This CDR3 comprises 13 residues. Primers: 60 Vbeta forward and 13 Jbeta reverse. The assay was immunoSEQ multiplex PCR, and TCRdb's table has in-frame clones only and misses some. Here the sample spans tens of thousands of clones, roughly 77% being singletons. Study findings and constraints: The classifier was said to identify cytomegalovirus status with high specificity and sensitivity.

The sequenced sample consisted of PBMCs. The chain recombines TRBV29-1 with TRBJ1-1, with D possibly being TRBD1 (6 bases). This TCR was sampled from a middle-aged woman in good health and CMV-seropositive. The CDR3 protein is CSVFGGMNTEAFF. The CDR3 bases are TGCAGCGTTTTTGGGGGCATGAACACTGAAGCTTTCTTT.